The clone carrying this T cell receptor beta chain was seen many times. The antigen is unknown. The unsorted libraries originated from 2 million PBMCs kept at -80 C. 5'RACE with 10-nucleotide random UMIs generated the cDNA. TCRdb called the 5' RACE reads again in MiXCR, with one record for every CDR3 protein. The data show 50,000 or so distinct CDR3 sequences, under 30% seen once. Germline CDR1 reads LGHDT; CDR2 reads YNNKEL (reference sequence). V was cut by 0 bases and J by 7 bases, with 13 bases left in between. This CDR3 region has 15 residues. This sample was taken from a study of neurological immune-mediated disorders. Broader study findings: Falling below healthy controls, multiple sclerosis showed the least TCR clonal expansion, while HTLV-1-associated myelopathy showed the most.

What was sequenced was PBMCs. The rearrangement links TRBV3-1 to TRBJ2-1, with D perhaps TRBD1 or TRBD2 (5 bases each). This clonotype was obtained from a woman in her sixties or seventies in good health. The CDR3 loop is CASSQEWGTPNEQFF. CDR3 DNA: TGTGCCAGCAGCCAAGAGTGGGGGACCCCGAATGAGCAGTTCTTC.